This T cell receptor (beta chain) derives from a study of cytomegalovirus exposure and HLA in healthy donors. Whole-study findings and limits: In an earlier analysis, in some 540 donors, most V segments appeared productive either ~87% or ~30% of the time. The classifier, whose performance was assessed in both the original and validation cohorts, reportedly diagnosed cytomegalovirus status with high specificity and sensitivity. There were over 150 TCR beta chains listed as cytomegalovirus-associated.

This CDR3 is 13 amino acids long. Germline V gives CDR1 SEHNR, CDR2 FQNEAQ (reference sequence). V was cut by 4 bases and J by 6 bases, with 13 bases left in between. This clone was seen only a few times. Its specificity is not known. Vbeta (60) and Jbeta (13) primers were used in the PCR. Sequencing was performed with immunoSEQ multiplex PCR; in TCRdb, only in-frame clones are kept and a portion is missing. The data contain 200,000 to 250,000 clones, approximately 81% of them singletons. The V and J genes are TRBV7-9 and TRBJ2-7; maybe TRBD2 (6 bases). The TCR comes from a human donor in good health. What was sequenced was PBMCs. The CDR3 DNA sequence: TGTGCCAGCAGCTCCTATGCCGGGGGCGAGCAGTACTTC. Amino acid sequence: CASSSYAGGEQYF. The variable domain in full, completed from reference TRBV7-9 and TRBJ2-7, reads DTGVSQNPRHKITKRGQNVTFRCDPISEHNRLYWYRQTLGQGPEFLTYFQNEAQLEKSRLLSDRFSAERPKGSFSTLEIQRTEQGDSAMYLCASSSYAGGEQYFGPGTRLTVT.